Below are 4 T cell receptor beta chains sequenced from a single sample in a study of blood T cells in healthy people across ages. A sample-barcoded 5' primer and a J-beta primer mix were used in a second PCR of roughly 7 to 12 cycles. A single record per CDR3 protein comes from TCRdb applying MiXCR to the 5' RACE reads. The repertoire holds around 1,000,000 distinct CDR3 sequences, with roughly 24% as singletons. The same data also contributed to another study, on T cells of mothers and their children.

Sequencing was done on a sample of blood. These receptors originate from a girl between 2 and 10 years old in good health.

This clonotype appeared a few times. This CDR3 fails to terminate in the conserved phenylalanine or tryptophan, so it likely reflects a read error. V usage is TRBV11-3 and J usage is TRBJ2-1; no firm D call. There are 13 residues in the CDR3. The germline V gene encodes CDR1 SGHNT and CDR2 YENEEA. V gave up 2 bases and J gave up 4 bases, with 6 bases separating them. The CDR3 DNA reads as TGTGCCAGCAGCTTAAACGAATACAATGAGCAGTTCCTC. This codes for CASSLNEYNEQFL.

This clonotype was found a few times. This chain joins TRBV7-2 and TRBJ2-4; D possibly corresponds to TRBD1 (6 bases). This CDR3 is built from 14 residues. Germline lookup yields CDR1 SGHTA and CDR2 FQGNSA. Trimming took 3 bases from V and 6 from J, leaving 12 bases between them. The CDR3 is CASSFRGGGNIQYF. As DNA, the CDR3 is TGTGCCAGCAGCTTTCGAGGGGGTGGAAACATTCAGTACTTC.

The V gene is TRBV3-1, the J gene TRBJ2-1; 13 bases match TRBD2. The V gene end was trimmed by 4 bases and the J gene end by 9 bases; junction bases not matched to a gene: 9. CDR3 length: 16 amino acids. The V gene's germline CDR1 is LGHDT and CDR2 YNNKEL (reference sequence). DNA of the CDR3: TGTGCCAGCAGCCCAAGCCGGACTAGCGGGAGCTTTGAGCAGTTCTTC. This gives the protein CASSPSRTSGSFEQFF.

This clonotype was found a few times. J is TRBJ1-1 and V is TRBV5-1, with D tentatively TRBD1 (5 bases). Trimming took off 4 bases at V and 13 bases at J, with 20 bases between the two ends. The germline CDR1 and CDR2 sequences are SGHRS and YFSETQ. The CDR3 runs 13 residues. The chain's CDR3 is CASSIRQGGLDFF. The CDR3, as DNA: TGCGCCAGCAGCATTCGCCAGGGCGGTTTGGATTTCTTT.